The TCR beta chain described here comes from a study of memory CD4+ T cells and cytomegalovirus serostatus. Study as a whole: Donors were healthy Belgian adults, under 10 CMV seropositive and some 24 seronegative. Regarding the study as a whole: Suggested: most of the CMV-linked TCR signature lies in CD4+ memory cells. CD4+ memory repertoires contained 67 of 164 reported CMV TCRbeta sequences.

A note on this clone: Its antigen is still unknown. At one end the junction does not follow the germline gene, possibly because of a read error.

In the authors' workflow: After removing out-of-frame reads, around 2,100,000 distinct TCRbeta sequences remained. Sequencing used immunoSEQ multiplex PCR; TCRdb keeps in-frame clones, though not all of them. V and J calls and clone size are as listed in that table; D and trimming were resolved from the DNA. The table includes some 57,000 clones, under 80% detected once. The CDR3 is 9 amino acids. Germline lookup yields CDR1 LNHDA and CDR2 SQIVND (reference sequence). The sort gate was single viable CD3+CD4+CD8-CD45RO+ cells for memory CD4+ T cells. The chain recombines TRBV19 with TRBJ2-7; D gene uncertain. The receptor's source is an adult in good health and CMV-seronegative. The sample comprised memory CD4+ T cells from blood. CDR3 amino acids: CASSKPVPF. The CDR3 nucleotides are TGTGCCAGTAGTAAGCCGGTCCCCTTC.